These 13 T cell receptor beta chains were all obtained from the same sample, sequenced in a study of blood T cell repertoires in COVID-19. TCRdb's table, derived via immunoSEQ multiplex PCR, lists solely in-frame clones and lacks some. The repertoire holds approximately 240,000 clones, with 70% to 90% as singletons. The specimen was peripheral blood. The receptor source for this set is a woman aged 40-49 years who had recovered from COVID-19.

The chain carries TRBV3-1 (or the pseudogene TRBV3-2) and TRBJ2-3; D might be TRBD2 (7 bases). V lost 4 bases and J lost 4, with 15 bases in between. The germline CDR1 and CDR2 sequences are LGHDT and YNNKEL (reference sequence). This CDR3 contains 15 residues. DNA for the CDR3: TGTGCCAGCAGCCCCCGGGGGGCGGGAGCAGATACGCAGTATTTT. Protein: CASSPRGAGADTQYF.

As DNA, the CDR3 is TGTGCCAGCAGCTTAGTTGAGCTCCAGCAGTACTTC. This codes for CASSLVELQQYF. This chain joins TRBV7-8 and TRBJ2-7; D not certain. V lost 1 base, J lost 8 bases, and 9 bases lay in between. Germline lookup yields CDR1 SGHVS and CDR2 FQNEAQ. This CDR3 region has 12 residues.

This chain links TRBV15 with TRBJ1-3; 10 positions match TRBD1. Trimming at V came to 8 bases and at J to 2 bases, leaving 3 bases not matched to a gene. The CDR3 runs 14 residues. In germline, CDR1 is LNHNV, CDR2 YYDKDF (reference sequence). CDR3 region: CATWDRGTGNTIYF. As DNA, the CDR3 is TGTGCCACCTGGGACAGGGGTACTGGAAACACCATATATTTT.

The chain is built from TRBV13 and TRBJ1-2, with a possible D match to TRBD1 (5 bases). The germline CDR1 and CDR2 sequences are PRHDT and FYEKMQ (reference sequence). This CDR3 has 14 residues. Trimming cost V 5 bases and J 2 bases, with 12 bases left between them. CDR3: CASSTDMANYGYTF. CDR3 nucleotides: TGTGCCAGCAGCACGGACATGGCGAACTATGGCTACACCTTC.

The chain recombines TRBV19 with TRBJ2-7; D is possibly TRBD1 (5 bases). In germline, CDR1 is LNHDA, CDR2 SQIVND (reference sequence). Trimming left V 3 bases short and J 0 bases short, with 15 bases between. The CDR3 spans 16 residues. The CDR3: CASSMGPQGSSYEQYF. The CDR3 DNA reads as TGTGCCAGTAGTATGGGTCCCCAGGGAAGCTCCTACGAGCAGTACTTC.

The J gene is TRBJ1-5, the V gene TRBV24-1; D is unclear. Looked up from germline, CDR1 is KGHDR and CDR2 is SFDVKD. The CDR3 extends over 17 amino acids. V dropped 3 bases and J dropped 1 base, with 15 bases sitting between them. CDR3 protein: CATSDRGRKISNQPQHF. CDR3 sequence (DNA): TGTGCCACCAGTGATAGAGGGCGGAAAATAAGCAATCAGCCCCAGCATTTT.

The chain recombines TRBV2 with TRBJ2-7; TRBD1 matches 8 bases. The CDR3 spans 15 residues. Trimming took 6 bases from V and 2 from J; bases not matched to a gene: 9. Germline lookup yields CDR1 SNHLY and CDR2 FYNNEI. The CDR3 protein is CASSDPGTGAYEQYF. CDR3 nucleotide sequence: TGTGCCAGCAGCGATCCCGGGACAGGAGCCTACGAGCAGTACTTC.

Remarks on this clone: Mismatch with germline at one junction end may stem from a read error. The CDR3 region has the DNA TGTGCCAGTAGTAAGGTGGGGCTCTACCATGAGCAGTTCTTC. This codes for CASSKVGLYHEQFF. The chain has TRBV19 and TRBJ2-1; a possible D gene is TRBD1 (5 bases). The CDR3 sequence is 14 residues long. The germline V gene encodes CDR1 LNHDA and CDR2 SQIVND (reference sequence).

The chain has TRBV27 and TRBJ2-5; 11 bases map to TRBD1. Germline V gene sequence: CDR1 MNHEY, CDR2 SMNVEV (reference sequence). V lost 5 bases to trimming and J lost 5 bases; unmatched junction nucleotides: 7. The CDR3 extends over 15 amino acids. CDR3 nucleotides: TGTGCCAGCAGTCGGACAGGGGGCTTGTGGGAGACCCAGTACTTC. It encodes CASSRTGGLWETQYF.

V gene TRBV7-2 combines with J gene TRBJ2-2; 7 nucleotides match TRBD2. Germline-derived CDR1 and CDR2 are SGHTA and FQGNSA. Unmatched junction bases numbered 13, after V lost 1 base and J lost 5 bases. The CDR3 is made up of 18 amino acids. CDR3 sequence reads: CASSLERAGLFTTGELFF. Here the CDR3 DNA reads TGTGCCAGCAGCTTAGAGCGAGCGGGGCTCTTTACTACCGGGGAGCTGTTTTTT.

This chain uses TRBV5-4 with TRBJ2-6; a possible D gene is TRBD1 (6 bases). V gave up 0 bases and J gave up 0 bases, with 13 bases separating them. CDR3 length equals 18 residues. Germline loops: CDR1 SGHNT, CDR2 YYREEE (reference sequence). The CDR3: CASSLELGANSGANVLTF. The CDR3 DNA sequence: TGTGCCAGCAGCTTGGAGCTGGGGGCCAACTCTGGGGCCAACGTCCTGACTTTC.

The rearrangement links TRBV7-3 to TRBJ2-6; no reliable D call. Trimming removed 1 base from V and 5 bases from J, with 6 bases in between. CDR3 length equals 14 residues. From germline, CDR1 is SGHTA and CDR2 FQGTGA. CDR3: CASSLSERANVLTF. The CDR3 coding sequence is TGTGCCAGCAGCTTAAGCGAGAGGGCCAACGTCCTGACTTTC.

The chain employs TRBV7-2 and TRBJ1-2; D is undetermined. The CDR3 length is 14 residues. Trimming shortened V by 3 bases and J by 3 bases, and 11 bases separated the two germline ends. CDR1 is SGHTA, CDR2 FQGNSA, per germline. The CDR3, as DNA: TGTGCCAGCAGCTTTCAACGGGGAGACTATGGCTACACCTTC. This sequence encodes CASSFQRGDYGYTF.